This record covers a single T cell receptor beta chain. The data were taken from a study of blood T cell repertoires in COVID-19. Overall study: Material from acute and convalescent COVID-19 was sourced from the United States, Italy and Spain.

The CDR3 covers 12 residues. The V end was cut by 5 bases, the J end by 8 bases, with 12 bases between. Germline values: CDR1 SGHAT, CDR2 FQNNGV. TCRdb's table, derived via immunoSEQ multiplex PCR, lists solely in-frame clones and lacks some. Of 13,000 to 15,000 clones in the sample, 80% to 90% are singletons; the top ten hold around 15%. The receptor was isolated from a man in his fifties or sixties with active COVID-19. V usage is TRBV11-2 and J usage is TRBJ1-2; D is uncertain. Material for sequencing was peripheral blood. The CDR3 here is CASSRSTDGYTF. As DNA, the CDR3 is TGTGCCAGCAGCCGGTCCACAGACGGCTACACCTTC.